The 7 T cell receptor beta chains below come from one sample, sequenced in a study of cytomegalovirus exposure and HLA in healthy donors. Produced via immunoSEQ multiplex PCR; TCRdb's table is partial and in-frame only. The top ten clones hold approximately 4.5% of a sample with about 65,000 clones, 90% to 95% of them seen once. Sequenced sample: PBMCs. The receptor set was obtained from a man between 18 and 35 years old in good health and CMV-seropositive.

The chain recombines TRBV7-3 with TRBJ1-5; D possibly corresponds to TRBD1 (6 bases). CDR3 size: 14 residues. Germline V lookup: CDR1 SGHTA, CDR2 FQGTGA. Trimming stripped 5 bases from V and 2 bases from J, with 10 bases between. The DNA for the CDR3 is TGTGCCAGCAGCCCCCCAGGGGGCAATCAGCCCCAGCATTTT. Its translation: CASSPPGGNQPQHF.

The chain couples TRBV6-5 to TRBJ1-1, with D maybe TRBD1 (5 bases). The germline V and J ends were trimmed by 2 bases and 0 bases, with 13 bases remaining between them. Germline assignment: CDR1 MNHEY and CDR2 SVGAGI. This CDR3 is built from 16 residues. CDR3 DNA: TGTGCCAGCAGTTACCGCAATCAGGGCTTGAACACTGAAGCTTTCTTT. Protein: CASSYRNQGLNTEAFF.

CDR3 sequence: CASRGGGEKLFF. The DNA of the CDR3 is TGTGCCAGCAGGGGAGGGGGTGAAAAACTGTTTTTT. V usage is TRBV6-5 and J usage is TRBJ1-4, with a possible D match to TRBD1 (6 bases). Trimming took 6 bases from V and 7 from J, leaving 9 bases between them. This CDR3 contains 12 residues. The germline V gene encodes CDR1 MNHEY and CDR2 SVGAGI.

The chain uses TRBV19 and TRBJ1-5, with 8 bases fitting TRBD1. The length of the CDR3 is 17 residues. Germline CDR1 and CDR2: LNHDA and SQIVND (reference sequence). The J segment lost 3 bases and the V segment lost 6 bases, leaving 13 bases of the junction unmatched. The CDR3 spells CASRILFRGQVNQPQHF. CDR3 sequence (DNA): TGTGCCAGTAGGATTCTTTTTCGGGGACAGGTCAATCAGCCCCAGCATTTT.

The chain couples TRBV6-5 to TRBJ2-6; D gene unclear. In germline, CDR1 is MNHEY, CDR2 SVGAGI. V lost 0 bases, J lost 2 bases, and 5 bases lay in between. The length of the CDR3 is 15 residues. The DNA for the CDR3 is TGTGCCAGCAGTTACTCCCTCCCTGGGGCCAACGTCCTGACTTTC. Residues: CASSYSLPGANVLTF.

The chain couples TRBV15 to TRBJ1-5, with TRBD1 matching over 7 bases. CDR3 length: 15 amino acids. Unmatched junction bases numbered 1, after V lost 2 bases and J lost 0 bases. The germline CDR1 and CDR2 sequences are LNHNV and YYDKDF (reference sequence). This CDR3 reads CATSRTGVSNQPQHF. DNA of the CDR3: TGTGCCACCAGCAGAACAGGGGTTAGCAATCAGCCCCAGCATTTT.

This clone was counted once. The chain recombines TRBV2 with TRBJ2-5; 7 positions match TRBD1. Germline assignment: CDR1 SNHLY and CDR2 FYNNEI. The CDR3 length is 15 residues. J was trimmed by 0 bases and V by 6 bases; bases with no gene match: 7. The CDR3 here is CASREMTGYQETQYF. CDR3 DNA sequence: TGTGCCAGCAGGGAGATGACAGGGTACCAAGAGACCCAGTACTTC.